Below, 26 T cell receptor beta chains from the same sample are listed, as sequenced in a study of T cells in Graves' hyperthyroidism and ophthalmopathy (dated by TCRdb to the late 2010s). Libraries were made using multiplex PCR. The data were produced on an Illumina HiSeq 2000. The TCR beta CDR3 regions were amplified from RNA transcripts. For the first round of RT-PCR on the TCR CDR3, the HTBI primer set was used together with the Qiagen OneStep RT-PCR kit. The raw public data were reprocessed by TCRdb itself: fastp quality trimming at Q25, MiXCR clonotype calling, in-frame beta chains only. Each record represents a unique CDR3 protein, reported with the most common genes and DNA among its rows. Present in this sample are 650,000 to 850,000 distinct CDR3 sequences, under 20% of which were seen just once. The ten biggest clones cover around 15% of the sample. Material for sequencing was blood. Receptors were obtained from a woman aged 45 to 65 with Graves' hyperthyroidism that later progressed to Graves' ophthalmopathy.

The chain joins TRBV15 to TRBJ2-3; D might be TRBD2 (5 bases). This CDR3 has 13 amino acids. V lost 7 bases, J lost 0 bases, and 8 bases lay in between. Germline V CDR1 and CDR2: LNHNV, YYDKDF (reference sequence). Here the CDR3 reads CATIERSTDTQYF. In DNA form, the CDR3 reads TGTGCCACCATCGAGCGGAGCACAGATACGCAGTATTTT.

This clonotype was seen at least ten times. The genes are TRBV6-1 and TRBJ2-7; D may be TRBD2 (6 bases). V gave up 8 bases and J gave up 3 bases, with 14 bases separating them. CDR1 and CDR2 (germline): MNHNS, SASEGT. The length of the CDR3 is 13 residues. The chain's CDR3 is CASGGGPNYEQYF. CDR3 sequence (DNA): TGTGCCAGCGGGGGAGGCCCGAACTACGAGCAGTACTTC.

In its sample, this clonotype was seen many times. This chain joins TRBV5-6 and TRBJ2-1; 7 bases agree with TRBD1. The CDR3 totals 16 residues. Germline trimming cut 4 bases from V and 0 bases from J; bases unmatched to any gene: 7. The germline V gene has CDR1 SGHDT and CDR2 YYEEEE. CDR3 amino acids: CASSPGQGVSYNEQFF. CDR3 nucleotide sequence: TGTGCCAGCAGCCCCGGGCAGGGGGTCTCCTACAATGAGCAGTTCTTC.

This clonotype was observed many times. The chain couples TRBV2 to TRBJ1-2, with D hard to call. Looked up from germline, CDR1 is SNHLY and CDR2 is FYNNEI. Trimming cost V 6 bases and J 2 bases, with 10 bases left between them. The CDR3 spans 13 residues. CDR3 sequence reads: CASSVRHNYGYTF. The CDR3 DNA reads TGTGCCAGCAGCGTCCGACACAACTATGGCTACACCTTC.

This clonotype appeared a few times. This chain uses TRBV7-9 with TRBJ2-7; 8 bases agree with TRBD1. J lost 6 bases, V lost 5 bases, and 9 bases had no gene match. The CDR3 totals 14 residues. Germline loops: CDR1 SEHNR, CDR2 FQNEAQ (reference sequence). In DNA form, the CDR3 reads TGTGCCAGCAGCCCACCGGGACAGGAGTTCGAGCAGTACTTC. Translating gives CASSPPGQEFEQYF.

This clonotype was observed many times. The chain is built from TRBV12-3 or TRBV12-4 and TRBJ2-7; the match to TRBD1 covers 9 bases. The CDR3 is made up of 13 amino acids. Losses at the gene ends were 6 bases for V and 6 bases for J; bases not matched to a gene: 6. The DNA for the CDR3 is TGTGCCAGCAGGCGCGGACAGGGGTCCGAGCAGTACTTC. It specifies CASRRGQGSEQYF.

This clonotype occurred many times. Since a much larger clone is just one base distant, this may be a read error. The chain uses TRBV5-6 and TRBJ1-1; D is possibly TRBD1 (5 bases). Germline V lookup: CDR1 SGHDT, CDR2 YYEEEE. CDR3 length equals 13 residues. Trimming cost V 3 bases and J 0 bases, with 6 bases left between them. CDR3 amino acids: CASSWTLNTEAFF. DNA of the CDR3: TGTGCCAGCAGCTGGACATTGAACACTGAAGCTTTCTTT.

This clonotype was seen repeatedly, ten times or more. This chain joins TRBV7-6 and TRBJ2-7; either TRBD1 or TRBD2 may fit D (5 bases each). The CDR3 loop spans 15 amino acids. The V gene lost 1 base and the J gene lost 3 bases, with 13 bases spanning the gap. Germline lookup yields CDR1 SGHVS and CDR2 FNYEAQ. The CDR3 sequence: CASSLGDGLNYEQYF. Written as DNA, the CDR3 is TGTGCCAGCAGCTTAGGGGACGGATTAAACTACGAGCAGTACTTC.

This clonotype was picked up many times. V is TRBV3-1 and J is TRBJ2-3; D perhaps matches TRBD2 (5 bases). Germline CDR1 LGHDT, CDR2 YNNKEL (reference sequence). Trimming pared 0 bases from V and 4 bases from J, leaving 11 bases between. There are 15 residues in the CDR3. The DNA of the CDR3 is TGTGCCAGCAGCCAAGAAGGAGAGCGGCCAGATACGCAGTATTTT. Encoded protein: CASSQEGERPDTQYF.

The V and J genes are TRBV11-2 and TRBJ1-1; D not resolved. Germline loops: CDR1 SGHAT, CDR2 FQNNGV. The CDR3 extends over 14 amino acids. Trimming removed 4 bases from V and 11 bases from J, with 20 bases in between. CDR3 DNA sequence: TGTGCCAGCAGCTCCGGGATTCTGGCGGGTCTCGCTTTCTTT. Protein sequence: CASSSGILAGLAFF.

This CDR3 reads CASSPSLAGETDTQYF. In nucleotides, the CDR3 is TGTGCCAGCTCACCCTCTTTAGCGGGGGAAACAGATACGCAGTATTTT. The V call is TRBV18, the J call TRBJ2-3; 9 bases line up with TRBD2. V gave up 3 bases and J gave up 3 bases; unmatched junction bases: 7. The germline V gene has CDR1 KGHSH and CDR2 LQKENI. This CDR3 is built from 16 residues. The whole variable domain, filled in from reference TRBV18 and TRBJ2-3, reads NAGVMQNPRHLVRRRGQEARLRCSPMKGHSHVYWYRQLPEEGLKFMVYLQKENIIDESGMPKERFSAEFPKEGPSILRIQQVVRGDSAAYFCASSPSLAGETDTQYFGPGTRLTVL.

The chain joins TRBV6-1 to TRBJ1-1, with D possibly TRBD1 on 5 matching bases. Between the trimmed V and J ends, which lost 6 bases and 1 base, there was a span of 12 bases. CDR3 size: 14 residues. Looked up from germline, CDR1 is MNHNS and CDR2 is SASEGT. The CDR3 sequence is CASRGGWTNTEAFF. The CDR3 DNA is TGTGCCAGCAGGGGGGGGTGGACGAACACTGAAGCTTTCTTT.

The chain is built from TRBV6-1 and TRBJ1-1, with a tentative D call TRBD1 (5 bases). This CDR3 region has 15 residues. CDR1 MNHNS and CDR2 SASEGT come from the germline V gene. Trimming removed 0 bases at V and 7 bases at J, with 15 bases between. The CDR3 sequence is CASSEATSVGVEAFF. The CDR3 coding sequence is TGTGCCAGCAGTGAAGCTACCAGTGTGGGGGTTGAAGCTTTCTTT.

This clonotype was counted at least ten times. The genes are TRBV11-2 and TRBJ2-3, with TRBD1 matching 9 bases. The CDR3 sequence is 16 residues long. Germline V gives CDR1 SGHAT, CDR2 FQNNGV. V shed 1 base, J shed 3 bases, and the junction held 5 bases outside the gene matches. The CDR3 DNA reads TGTGCCAGCAGCTTAGTGGGACAGGGTAGGACAGATACGCAGTATTTT. It codes for CASSLVGQGRTDTQYF.

This clonotype has ten or more counts. The V call is TRBV15, the J call TRBJ2-3; tentative D call: TRBD2 (7 bases). From germline, CDR1 is LNHNV and CDR2 YYDKDF (reference sequence). Trimming shortened V by 5 bases and J by 5 bases, and 11 bases separated the two germline ends. This CDR3 is built from 13 residues. The CDR3 spells CATSGGAEDTQYF. CDR3 DNA sequence: TGTGCCACCAGCGGGGGGGCTGAAGATACGCAGTATTTT.

The gene calls are TRBV7-3 and TRBJ2-1; the match to TRBD2 covers 11 bases. J was trimmed by 1 base and V by 5 bases; bases with no gene match: 4. This CDR3 region has 16 residues. Germline lookup yields CDR1 SGHTA and CDR2 FQGTGA. This CDR3 is CASSIRLAGSYNEQFF. Written as DNA, the CDR3 is TGTGCCAGCAGCATTCGACTAGCGGGGTCCTACAATGAGCAGTTCTTC. Using reference TRBV7-3 and TRBJ2-1 for the parts outside the CDR3, the full variable domain is GAGVSQTPSNKVTEKGKYVELRCDPISGHTALYWYRQSLGQGPEFLIYFQGTGAADDSGLPNDRFFAVRPEGSVSTLKIQRTERGDSAVYLCASSIRLAGSYNEQFFGPGTRLTVL.

In its sample, this clonotype was seen a few times. The V gene is TRBV15, the J gene TRBJ1-4; 7 bases map to TRBD1. Germline CDR1 LNHNV, CDR2 YYDKDF (reference sequence). V trimming: 7 bases; J trimming: 8 bases; junction bases outside the gene matches: 7. The CDR3 extends over 13 amino acids. The CDR3 is CATKGGANEKLFF. CDR3 nucleotide sequence: TGTGCCACCAAAGGGGGCGCGAACGAAAAACTGTTTTTT.

This clonotype was counted between two and nine times. The V and J genes are TRBV7-8 and TRBJ2-7; TRBD2 matches at 7 bases. V lost 5 bases and J lost 5; bases outside the gene matches: 9. CDR3 length: 14 amino acids. Germline V lookup: CDR1 SGHVS, CDR2 FQNEAQ. The CDR3 loop is CASSPKRGVDEQYF. CDR3 bases: TGTGCCAGCAGCCCCAAACGGGGGGTAGACGAGCAGTACTTC.

J is TRBJ1-2 and V is TRBV20-1; D gene ambiguous. Per germline, CDR1 DFQATT and CDR2 SNEGSKA (reference sequence). There are 14 residues in the CDR3. The V and J ends lost 5 bases and 0 bases respectively, with 13 bases between them. CDR3 sequence (DNA): TGCAGTGCTGCGCACCGAAAATCTAACTATGGCTACACCTTC. This sequence encodes CSAAHRKSNYGYTF.

This clonotype was picked up many times. The CDR3 protein is CASTSSMGLDEETQYF. The CDR3 nucleotides are TGTGCCAGCACCTCATCCATGGGACTAGATGAAGAGACCCAGTACTTC. The chain combines TRBV12-3 or TRBV12-4 with TRBJ2-5; 8 bases match TRBD2. The CDR3 loop spans 16 amino acids. V shed 7 bases and J 3 bases; nucleotides not matched to a gene: 13.

The V gene is TRBV7-9, the J gene TRBJ1-4; D gene unclear. The CDR3 contains 13 residues. Trimming pared 6 bases from V and 3 bases from J, leaving 8 bases between. Germline V gene lookup returns CDR1 SEHNR and CDR2 FQNEAQ (reference sequence). Written as DNA, the CDR3 is TGTGCCAGCAGAATGGAGCCTAATGAAAAACTGTTTTTT. It translates to CASRMEPNEKLFF.

The chain couples TRBV25-1 to TRBJ2-7; a weak D match, TRBD1 (6 bases). Germline CDR1 and CDR2: MGHDK and SYGVNS. This CDR3 contains 17 residues. Trimming pared 3 bases from V and 0 bases from J, leaving 18 bases between. CDR3 coding DNA: TGTGCCAGCAGTGAGAACCTGTTTAGCAGGGGCTCCTACGAGCAGTACTTC. As protein: CASSENLFSRGSYEQYF.

The gene calls are TRBV20-1 and TRBJ1-5; unclear D gene. Germline assignment: CDR1 DFQATT and CDR2 SNEGSKA (reference sequence). V lost 0 bases to trimming and J lost 0 bases, with 12 bases between them. CDR3 length: 16 amino acids. CDR3 amino acids: CSAREREVLSNQPQHF. CDR3 coding DNA: TGCAGTGCTAGAGAGAGAGAAGTACTTAGCAATCAGCCCCAGCATTTT.

This chain connects TRBV20-1 to TRBJ2-3; TRBD2 matches 11 bases. CDR3 length equals 15 residues. After removal of 6 bases from V and 3 bases from J, the junction contained 8 bases not matched to a gene. The germline gives CDR1 DFQATT, CDR2 SNEGSKA (reference sequence). CDR3 DNA: TGCAGTGCAGCCGCCGGGACTAGCGGTACAGATACGCAGTATTTT. Its translation: CSAAAGTSGTDTQYF.

This clonotype was found many times. In DNA form, the CDR3 reads TGTGCCAGCAGTTGGTATGGAGATACGCAGTATTTT. The encoded protein is CASSWYGDTQYF. This sequence joins TRBV6-2 or TRBV6-3 and TRBJ2-3, with unresolved D. V was cut by 4 bases and J by 5 bases, with 7 bases left in between. The CDR3 length is 12 residues. CDR1 is MNHEY, CDR2 SVGEGT, per germline.

The gene calls are TRBV6-2 or TRBV6-3 and TRBJ1-6, with 10 bases identical to TRBD1. The ends lost 5 bases at V and 8 bases at J; junction bases unmatched: 6. Germline CDR1 and CDR2: MNHEY and SVGEGT. The CDR3 is made up of 15 amino acids. The CDR3 region is CASSPGQGVHSPLHF. The DNA of the CDR3 is TGTGCCAGCAGTCCCGGACAGGGGGTTCATTCACCCCTCCACTTT.